Following are 23 T cell receptor beta chains from one sample sequenced in a study of control samples from healthy donors and cancer patients (dated by TCRdb to between 2020 and 2021). Receptor libraries were prepared by the immunoSEQ multiplex PCR assay. Entries here come from immuneACCESS through TCRdb and include only in-frame sequences with V and J called. Some clones fail to appear in such tables; in the studies checked, an unresolved V gene covers under half of the shortfall, and the cause of the remainder is unknown. The table for this sample lists over 200,000 clones; roughly 80% of them were counted only once. Jointly, the top ten make up about an eighth of the sample. Sequenced material: PBMCs. Receptor source: a woman in her sixties with lung cancer.

This chain joins TRBV19 and TRBJ1-3; no definite D call. V was pared by 6 bases and J by 4 bases, with 10 bases between. The CDR3 has 13 residues. Germline CDR1 and CDR2: LNHDA and SQIVND (reference sequence). The CDR3 region is CASSDSPGNTIYF. CDR3 DNA sequence: TGTGCCAGTAGCGACTCGCCGGGAAACACCATATATTTT.

This rearrangement joins TRBV11-2 to TRBJ2-4, with D tentatively TRBD2 (5 bases). V was pared by 5 bases and J by 9 bases, with 8 bases between. From germline, CDR1 is SGHAT and CDR2 FQNNGV. This CDR3 comprises 11 residues. The CDR3 region is CASSVGGIQYF. CDR3 DNA sequence: TGTGCCAGCAGCGTCGGAGGCATTCAGTACTTC.

The chain links TRBV28 to TRBJ1-5; TRBD1 matches at 11 bases. Germline values: CDR1 MDHEN, CDR2 SYDVKM. After removal of 6 bases from V and 1 base from J, the junction contained 5 bases not matched to a gene. There are 16 residues in the CDR3. This CDR3 reads CASRPGDRGSNQPQHF. In nucleotides, the CDR3 is TGTGCCAGCAGACCAGGGGACAGGGGGAGCAATCAGCCCCAGCATTTT. Complete variable domain (other parts from reference TRBV28 and TRBJ1-5): DVKVTQSSRYLVKRTGEKVFLECVQDMDHENMFWYRQDPGLGLRLIYFSYDVKMKEKGDIPEGYSVSREKKERFSLILESASTNQTSMYLCASRPGDRGSNQPQHFGDGTRLSIL.

The table lists this clone with a count of one. The V and J genes are TRBV5-1 and TRBJ2-1; TRBD1 aligns across 7 bases. The germline V gene encodes CDR1 SGHRS and CDR2 YFSETQ. V trimming: 1 base; J trimming: 5 bases; junction bases outside the gene matches: 15. The CDR3 is 18 residues long. CDR3 loop: CASSLLYSATGMNNEQFF. The CDR3 DNA sequence: TGCGCCAGCAGCTTGTTGTATAGTGCGACAGGGATGAACAATGAGCAGTTCTTC. Using reference TRBV5-1 and TRBJ2-1 for the parts outside the CDR3, the full variable domain is KAGVTQTPRYLIKTRGQQVTLSCSPISGHRSVSWYQQTPGQGLQFLFEYFSETQRNKGNFPGRFSGRQFSNSRSEMNVSTLELGDSALYLCASSLLYSATGMNNEQFFGPGTRLTVL.

The genes are TRBV5-1 and TRBJ1-1, with 7 nucleotides matching TRBD1. With V trimmed by 3 bases and J by 5 bases, 7 bases remained unmatched. The germline gives CDR1 SGHRS, CDR2 YFSETQ. The CDR3 runs 14 residues. The CDR3 DNA sequence: TGCGCCAGCAGCTACTACAGGGGTGGGACTGAAGCTTTCTTT. This translates into CASSYYRGGTEAFF.

In its sample, this clone was seen once. The V call is TRBV5-5, the J call TRBJ1-1; tentative D call: TRBD1 (5 bases). The CDR3 contains 15 residues. CDR1 and CDR2 from the germline V gene are SGHKS and YYEKEE (reference sequence). The V end lost 4 bases, the J end lost 6 bases, and 19 bases lay between the germline ends. Written as DNA, the CDR3 is TGTGCCAGCAGCCTAAGGGGTGGGGTGACGGCTGAAGCTTTCTTT. It specifies CASSLRGGVTAEAFF.

J is TRBJ2-7 and V is TRBV6-6; 7 nucleotides match TRBD2. The V gene end was trimmed by 6 bases and the J gene end by 5 bases; junction bases not matched to a gene: 7. CDR1 MNHNY and CDR2 SVGAGI come from the germline V gene (reference sequence). The CDR3 is made up of 13 amino acids. The CDR3 DNA reads as TGTGCCAGCAGAGGACTAGGTGGGGACGAGCAGTACTTC. It yields the protein CASRGLGGDEQYF.

This clone was recorded once. The chain uses TRBV28 and TRBJ1-4; possible D gene TRBD1, 5 bases. Trimming left V 3 bases short and J 1 base short, with 21 bases between. The CDR3 is made up of 19 amino acids. Germline lookup yields CDR1 MDHEN and CDR2 SYDVKM. CDR3 loop: CASSFSGLRGGRTNEKLFF. The CDR3 coding sequence is TGTGCCAGCAGTTTTTCAGGGTTGCGGGGGGGAAGAACTAATGAAAAACTGTTTTTT.

This clone was found a few times. The chain employs TRBV2 and TRBJ2-1, with 9 positions matching TRBD2. The CDR3 loop spans 17 amino acids. V lost 4 bases to trimming and J lost 0 bases; unmatched junction nucleotides: 7. Germline CDR1 and CDR2: SNHLY and FYNNEI. CDR3 DNA: TGTGCCAGCAGTGTCCCGCTTAGCGGGAGCTCCTACAATGAGCAGTTCTTC. This codes for CASSVPLSGSSYNEQFF.

The J gene is TRBJ2-7, the V gene TRBV5-1; 10 nucleotides line up with TRBD2. CDR1 SGHRS and CDR2 YFSETQ come from the germline V gene. Trimming took 5 bases from V and 0 from J; bases not matched to a gene: 5. This CDR3 contains 15 residues. The CDR3 DNA sequence: TGCGCCAGCAGGCTAGCGGGGGACAGCTCCTACGAGCAGTACTTC. It specifies CASRLAGDSSYEQYF.

The chain carries TRBV7-8 and TRBJ1-2; the match to TRBD1 covers 7 bases. Trimming at V came to 5 bases and at J to 7 bases, leaving 16 bases not matched to a gene. The CDR3 has 16 residues. From germline, CDR1 is SGHVS and CDR2 FQNEAQ. The CDR3 DNA reads TGTGCCAGCAGCCCAGGCCCCGACAGGGTGACGGGTGGCTACACCTTC. This sequence encodes CASSPGPDRVTGGYTF.

The CDR3 loop reads CASSQNRGENSPLHF. The CDR3 DNA reads as TGTGCCAGCAGCCAGAACAGGGGAGAGAACTCACCCCTCCACTTT. This sequence joins TRBV3-1 (or the pseudogene TRBV3-2) and TRBJ1-6, with 7 bases identical to TRBD1. Germline V CDR1 and CDR2: LGHDT, YNNKEL (reference sequence). V lost 3 bases, J lost 10 bases, and 9 bases stayed unmatched. CDR3 length equals 15 residues.

This chain connects TRBV28 to TRBJ1-5; 8 nucleotides align to TRBD1. There are 14 residues in the CDR3. V trimming: 10 bases; J trimming: 4 bases; junction bases outside the gene matches: 9. Germline CDR1 MDHEN, CDR2 SYDVKM. CDR3 amino acids: CANQRTGFNQPQHF. DNA of the CDR3: TGTGCCAACCAAAGGACAGGGTTTAATCAGCCCCAGCATTTT.

The J gene is TRBJ2-7, the V gene TRBV13; D gene uncertain. The V end lost 1 base, the J end lost 0 bases, and 10 bases lay between the germline ends. From germline, CDR1 is PRHDT and CDR2 FYEKMQ (reference sequence). The CDR3 extends over 15 amino acids. The CDR3 spells CASSLDPGSSYEQYF. CDR3 nucleotides: TGTGCCAGCAGCTTAGACCCAGGTAGCTCCTACGAGCAGTACTTC.

CDR3 DNA: TGTGCCAGCAGCCCCCCCCGCGCGGGTCCTCTCTCCTACAATGAGCAGTTCTTC. Its protein product is CASSPPRAGPLSYNEQFF. This chain joins TRBV9 and TRBJ2-1, with TRBD2 as a possible D gene (5 bases). CDR3 length equals 18 residues. Per the germline V gene, CDR1 is SGDLS and CDR2 is YYNGEE. Trimming removed 4 bases from V and 0 bases from J, with 20 bases in between.

As for this clone: The sample contains more than one DNA sequence encoding this CDR3. The rearrangement links TRBV19 to TRBJ1-5; the D gene is possibly TRBD1 (5 bases). Germline loops: CDR1 LNHDA, CDR2 SQIVND (reference sequence). The CDR3 contains 14 residues. V was pared by 3 bases and J by 1 base, with 7 bases between. The CDR3 sequence: CASSIKGSNQPQHF. CDR3 in DNA: TGTGCCAGTAGTATTAAGGGGAGCAATCAGCCCCAGCATTTT.

The CDR3 here is CSLALEETEQAFF. In nucleotides, the CDR3 is TGTTCATTAGCACTTGAAGAGACCGAGCAAGCTTTCTTT. The chain recombines TRBV7-9 with TRBJ1-1; D gene unclear. The V gene's germline CDR1 is SEHNR and CDR2 FQNEAQ (reference sequence). The CDR3 is 13 residues long.

This chain connects TRBV5-1 to TRBJ2-7; 9 bases fit TRBD1. CDR1 is SGHRS and CDR2 is YFSETQ in the germline V gene. The CDR3 is 15 residues long. The junction had 4 bases not matched to a gene; V was cut back by 3 bases and J by 0 bases. The DNA for the CDR3 is TGCGCCAGCAGCTCTGGGACAGGGATCTCCTACGAGCAGTACTTC. Residues: CASSSGTGISYEQYF.

This clone came up once. The chain uses TRBV7-8 and TRBJ2-7, with 12 bases lining up with TRBD2. V lost 1 base, J lost 3 bases, and 4 bases stayed unmatched. The CDR3 is made up of 16 amino acids. The germline gives CDR1 SGHVS, CDR2 FQNEAQ. CDR3 loop: CASSLDGTSGYYEQYF. For the CDR3, the DNA is TGTGCCAGCAGCTTAGATGGGACTAGCGGGTACTACGAGCAGTACTTC.

The V call is TRBV4-2, the J call TRBJ2-5, with a weak D call TRBD2 (5 bases). V was clipped by 4 bases and J by 5 bases, with 11 bases between them. Per the germline V gene, CDR1 is LGHNA and CDR2 is YNFKEQ. The CDR3 is 13 amino acids. CDR3: CASSRTSRETQYF. In DNA form, the CDR3 reads TGTGCCAGCAGCCGAACTAGTCGGGAGACCCAGTACTTC.

The chain employs TRBV6-6 and TRBJ2-7, with a tentative D call TRBD2 (6 bases). The CDR3 runs 16 residues. Germline loops: CDR1 MNHNY, CDR2 SVGAGI (reference sequence). Trimming pared 6 bases from V and 1 base from J, leaving 19 bases between. CDR3 nucleotide sequence: TGTGCCAGCAGCGCCCGAGGGCGGGGTAGGTCCTACGAGCAGTACTTC. Translation: CASSARGRGRSYEQYF.

At least ten counts were recorded for this clone. The chain couples TRBV7-9 to TRBJ1-6; 8 nucleotides line up with TRBD1. J was trimmed by 7 bases and V by 10 bases; bases with no gene match: 9. CDR3 length: 14 residues. CDR1 is SEHNR and CDR2 is FQNEAQ in the germline V gene (reference sequence). This CDR3 reads CAIPSRGPNSPLHF. As DNA, the CDR3 is TGTGCCATCCCCTCCAGGGGGCCGAATTCACCCCTCCACTTT.

The chain has TRBV27 and TRBJ2-5, with 8 bases lining up with TRBD2. The germline gives CDR1 MNHEY, CDR2 SMNVEV (reference sequence). The CDR3 consists of 15 residues. V lost 3 bases and J lost 5; bases outside the gene matches: 8. Written as DNA, the CDR3 is TGTGCCAGCAGTTTGGACGGCGGGAGGTGGGAGACCCAGTACTTC. Residues: CASSLDGGRWETQYF.